The 18 T cell receptor beta chains given below trace back to one sample, sequenced in a study of blood T cell repertoires in COVID-19. Assay: immunoSEQ multiplex PCR; the TCRdb copy retains only in-frame clones and omits some. The sample has approximately 260,000 clones, about 91% seen once. Sequenced input: PBMCs or T cells enriched from blood (not recorded which). The receptors come from a woman aged 40 to 50 with acute COVID-19.

The V gene is TRBV2, the J gene TRBJ1-1, with D unclear. There are 14 residues in the CDR3. Germline values: CDR1 SNHLY, CDR2 FYNNEI. The V and J ends lost 6 bases and 0 bases respectively, with 11 bases between them. The DNA for the CDR3 is TGTGCCAGCAGCTCGAGACTGGTGAACACTGAAGCTTTCTTT. It codes for CASSSRLVNTEAFF.

This chain links TRBV4-1 with TRBJ2-2; TRBD2 aligns across 9 bases. Germline V gives CDR1 MGHRA, CDR2 YSYEKL. The CDR3 has 17 residues. Trimming took 1 base from V and 6 from J; bases not matched to a gene: 9. CDR3 sequence reads: CASSQVTGTSFSGELFF. The DNA for the CDR3 is TGCGCCAGCAGCCAAGTAACCGGGACTAGCTTCTCCGGGGAGCTGTTTTTT.

The chain uses TRBV24-1 and TRBJ1-2; 8 nucleotides align to TRBD1. Trimming took 10 bases from V and 2 from J; bases not matched to a gene: 8. Germline V gene sequence: CDR1 KGHDR, CDR2 SFDVKD. This CDR3 region has 14 residues. The CDR3 loop reads CATGPDRANYGYTF. CDR3 nucleotide sequence: TGTGCCACAGGACCGGACAGGGCAAACTATGGCTACACCTTC.

In this sample, this clone turned up once. The CDR3, as DNA: TGTGCCAGCAGCTTAACTCCAGGGGAAAAACTGTTTTTT. This translates into CASSLTPGEKLFF. This chain joins TRBV11-3 and TRBJ1-4; D is possibly TRBD1 (5 bases). CDR3 length: 13 residues. In germline, CDR1 is SGHNT, CDR2 YENEEA. V lost 2 bases and J lost 8, with 9 bases in between.

This clone appeared a single time. The chain carries TRBV9 and TRBJ2-2; TRBD2 aligns across 8 bases. Germline values: CDR1 SGDLS, CDR2 YYNGEE. The CDR3 extends over 17 amino acids. V gave up 6 bases and J gave up 6 bases; unmatched junction bases: 16. The CDR3 reads CASNLVGAGGNPGELFF. The CDR3 nucleotides read TGTGCCAGCAACCTGGTAGGGGCGGGAGGAAACCCCGGGGAGCTGTTTTTT.

This chain links TRBV6-5 with TRBJ1-1, with a tentative D call TRBD1 (6 bases). The V end lost 4 bases, the J end lost 7 bases, and 19 bases lay between the germline ends. The germline V gene has CDR1 MNHEY and CDR2 SVGAGI. CDR3 length: 15 residues. DNA of the CDR3: TGTGCCAGCAGTTCTCGCGGGAGGGGGGTCGTTGAAGCTTTCTTT. It specifies CASSSRGRGVVEAFF.

Only one count was recorded for this clone. J is TRBJ1-1 and V is TRBV10-2, with 9 bases matching TRBD1. With 10 bases clipped from V and 4 bases from J, the junction kept 10 bases outside the gene matches. Germline V CDR1 and CDR2: WSHSY, SAAADI. There are 14 residues in the CDR3. CDR3 DNA sequence: TGCGCCACCAGGAACTTGGACAGGGGCACTGAAGCTTTCTTT. Its protein is CATRNLDRGTEAFF.

This clone was seen more than once but under ten times. The chain couples TRBV4-1 to TRBJ1-1; D is ambiguous. The CDR3 length is 16 residues. In germline, CDR1 is MGHRA, CDR2 YSYEKL. V lost 0 bases to trimming and J lost 2 bases, with 13 bases between them. This chain's CDR3 is CASSQDPRGYNTEAFF. The DNA for the CDR3 is TGCGCCAGCAGCCAAGACCCGCGAGGGTACAACACTGAAGCTTTCTTT.

The chain links TRBV11-2 to TRBJ1-2, with 10 bases fitting TRBD1. V gave up 1 base and J gave up 4 bases; unmatched junction bases: 9. The CDR3 is made up of 17 amino acids. CDR1 is SGHAT, CDR2 FQNNGV, per germline. CDR3 DNA sequence: TGTGCCAGCAGCTTAGCTCGGCCGGGACAGGGGCCCTATGGCTACACCTTC. This gives the protein CASSLARPGQGPYGYTF.

V gene TRBV27 combines with J gene TRBJ2-7, with TRBD2 matching 14 bases. The CDR3 has 16 amino acids. V dropped 0 bases and J dropped 6; count of bases not matched to a gene: 4. Germline V gene lookup returns CDR1 MNHEY and CDR2 SMNVEV (reference sequence). The CDR3 DNA follows: TGTGCCAGCAGTTTATCGGGACTAGCGGGAGCTGTCGAGCAGTACTTC. Translating gives CASSLSGLAGAVEQYF.

The genes are TRBV7-2 and TRBJ2-6; unclear D gene. The CDR3 is 13 residues long. V lost 4 bases to trimming and J lost 2 bases, with 3 bases between them. CDR1 is SGHTA and CDR2 is FQGNSA in the germline V gene. CDR3 protein: CASSSAGANVLTF. As DNA, the CDR3 is TGTGCCAGCAGCTCCGCTGGGGCCAACGTCCTGACTTTC.

The chain uses TRBV27 and TRBJ1-5; D uncertain. V lost 3 bases and J 3 bases, leaving 9 bases between the germline ends. CDR1 is MNHEY, CDR2 SMNVEV, per germline (reference sequence). The CDR3 runs 14 residues. The CDR3 nucleotides are TGTGCCAGCAGTTTGGAGAGGTACAATCAGCCCCAGCATTTT. It encodes CASSLERYNQPQHF.

The chain couples TRBV10-1 to TRBJ2-3; D unclear. V gave up 5 bases and J gave up 3 bases, with 12 bases separating them. CDR3 length: 14 amino acids. Germline values: CDR1 WNHNN, CDR2 SYGVQD (reference sequence). The CDR3 region is CASSSLTVTDTQYF. In nucleotides, the CDR3 is TGCGCCAGCAGTAGTCTAACGGTGACAGATACGCAGTATTTT.

V and J are TRBV14 and TRBJ2-3, with 8 bases identical to TRBD2. V gave up 0 bases and J gave up 3 bases; unmatched junction bases: 14. This CDR3 region has 19 residues. Germline CDR1 SGHDN, CDR2 FVKESK. The DNA of the CDR3 is TGTGCCAGCAGCCAAGAAGTAACCCGACTAGCGTGGGGGACAGATACGCAGTATTTT. Protein sequence: CASSQEVTRLAWGTDTQYF. Variable domain in full (rest from reference TRBV14 and TRBJ2-3): EAGVTQFPSHSVIEKGQTVTLRCDPISGHDNLYWYRRVMGKEIKFLLHFVKESKQDESGMPNNRFLAERTGGTYSTLKVQPAELEDSGVYFCASSQEVTRLAWGTDTQYFGPGTRLTVL.

This sequence joins TRBV5-4 and TRBJ1-1; TRBD1 is a possible D gene (6 bases). Trimming removed 4 bases from V and 2 bases from J, with 9 bases in between. Looked up from germline, CDR1 is SGHNT and CDR2 is YYREEE (reference sequence). The CDR3 is 13 amino acids. The CDR3 region is CASSPTGNTEAFF. DNA for the CDR3: TGTGCCAGCAGCCCGACAGGTAACACTGAAGCTTTCTTT. The full variable domain, with the rest looked up from reference TRBV5-4 and TRBJ1-1, is ETGVTQSPTHLIKTRGQQVTLRCSSQSGHNTVSWYQQALGQGPQFIFQYYREEENGRGNFPPRFSGLQFPNYSSELNVNALELDDSALYLCASSPTGNTEAFFGQGTRLTVV.

V gene TRBV23-1 combines with J gene TRBJ1-2; 9 bases line up with TRBD1. TRBV23-1 is an open reading frame, and its role is uncertain. V was pared by 3 bases and J by 7 bases, with 0 bases of the junction left unmatched. The CDR3 loop spans 12 amino acids. The DNA of the CDR3 is TGCGCCAGCAGTCAGACAGGGGGTGGCTACACCTTC. Translating gives CASSQTGGGYTF.

The J gene is TRBJ1-4, the V gene TRBV10-3; TRBD1 is a possible D gene (6 bases). Trimming took 5 bases from V and 2 from J, leaving 15 bases between them. The CDR3 is 16 amino acids. Germline V lookup: CDR1 ENHRY, CDR2 SYGVKD. In nucleotides, the CDR3 is TGTGCCATCAGTCGCCAGCAGGGGCGCACTAATGAAAAACTGTTTTTT. Translating gives CAISRQQGRTNEKLFF.

This chain links TRBV7-2 with TRBJ1-2; TRBD1 agrees at 8 bases. Germline assignment: CDR1 SGHTA and CDR2 FQGNSA. V shed 4 bases and J 4 bases; nucleotides not matched to a gene: 5. The CDR3 length is 14 residues. CDR3 coding DNA: TGTGCCAGCAGCTGGGACAGGAACCCCTATGGCTACACCTTC. The encoded protein is CASSWDRNPYGYTF. The variable domain in full, with the rest retrieved from reference TRBV7-2 and TRBJ1-2, is GAGVSQSPSNKVTEKGKDVELRCDPISGHTALYWYRQSLGQGLEFLIYFQGNSAPDKSGLPSDRFSAERTGGSVSTLTIQRTQQEDSAVYLCASSWDRNPYGYTFGSGTRLTVV.